These 20 T cell receptor beta chains were sequenced from one sample in a study of blood T cell repertoires in COVID-19. Profiled with immunoSEQ multiplex PCR; TCRdb holds only in-frame clones, not every one. The sample has some 20,000 clones, roughly 88% seen once. Sequenced: peripheral blood. Receptor source: a man in his forties with active COVID-19.

This sequence joins TRBV13 and TRBJ2-1; 8 positions match TRBD2. CDR3 length equals 15 residues. Trimming removed 4 bases from V and 4 bases from J; junction bases left unmatched: 6. Germline loops: CDR1 PRHDT, CDR2 FYEKMQ (reference sequence). The CDR3 loop reads CASSSGLVRYNEQFF. The CDR3, as DNA: TGTGCCAGCAGCTCGGGACTAGTTAGGTACAATGAGCAGTTCTTC.

The chain is built from TRBV5-6 and TRBJ1-3, with 7 bases fitting TRBD1. The J segment lost 1 base and the V segment lost 0 bases, leaving 1 base of the junction unmatched. Germline-derived CDR1 and CDR2 are SGHDT and YYEEEE. The CDR3 totals 15 residues. CDR3 DNA sequence: TGTGCCAGCAGCTTGGGGGACAGATCTGGAAACACCATATATTTT. Its protein is CASSLGDRSGNTIYF.

The chain links TRBV3-1 (or the pseudogene TRBV3-2) to TRBJ2-1, with D possibly being TRBD1 (5 bases). Trimming left V 0 bases short and J 5 bases short, with 11 bases between. The CDR3 consists of 15 residues. The germline V gene encodes CDR1 LGHDT and CDR2 YNNKEL (reference sequence). CDR3 region: CASSQDHRSNNEQFF. The CDR3 DNA reads TGTGCCAGCAGCCAAGATCACAGGTCCAACAATGAGCAGTTCTTC.

The rearrangement links TRBV4-3 to TRBJ2-4, with 10 bases that match TRBD2. V shed 1 base, J shed 11 bases, and the junction held 11 bases outside the gene matches. This CDR3 is 16 amino acids long. Germline V gene data show CDR1 as LGHNA and CDR2 as YSLEER. The CDR3 coding sequence is TGCGCCAGCAGCCAAGCCCCCAGGACTAGCGGTCTGGTTCAGTACTTC. This gives the protein CASSQAPRTSGLVQYF.

This sequence joins TRBV5-6 and TRBJ2-1; perhaps TRBD1 as D (5 bases). The CDR3 spans 16 residues. The germline V gene has CDR1 SGHDT and CDR2 YYEEEE. The ends were cut back, 1 base at V and 0 bases at J, with 11 bases in the middle. CDR3 region: CASSLTGEPSYNEQFF. CDR3 sequence (DNA): TGTGCCAGCAGCTTGACAGGCGAACCCTCCTACAATGAGCAGTTCTTC.

The chain links TRBV19 to TRBJ1-1; D remains unclear. Germline lookup yields CDR1 LNHDA and CDR2 SQIVND (reference sequence). V lost 10 bases and J 0 bases, leaving 21 bases between the germline ends. There are 16 residues in the CDR3. The CDR3: CATTEMRARVNTEAFF. CDR3 sequence (DNA): TGTGCCACCACCGAAATGAGGGCTCGGGTGAACACTGAAGCTTTCTTT.

The chain carries TRBV6-5 and TRBJ2-1; the match to TRBD2 covers 8 bases. Germline CDR1 and CDR2: MNHEY and SVGAGI. CDR3 length: 15 residues. V was clipped by 5 bases and J by 0 bases; unmatched bases: 3. The CDR3 spells CASSLSGNSYNEQFF. As DNA, the CDR3 is TGTGCCAGCAGTCTTAGCGGGAACTCCTACAATGAGCAGTTCTTC.

V is TRBV9 and J is TRBJ1-1; a weak D match, TRBD1 (5 bases). The ends were cut back, 3 bases at V and 3 bases at J, with 15 bases in the middle. Germline CDR1 and CDR2: SGDLS and YYNGEE. This CDR3 has 15 residues. In DNA form, the CDR3 reads TGTGCCAGCAGCGGCTGGAGGGGTGGCGACACTGAAGCTTTCTTT. This sequence encodes CASSGWRGGDTEAFF.

CDR3 bases: TGTGCCAGCAGTTCTACAGGGCTCTCGAATGAAAAACTGTTTTTT. Translated: CASSSTGLSNEKLFF. This rearrangement joins TRBV6-2 or TRBV6-3 to TRBJ1-4, with D possibly matching TRBD1 (6 bases). Trimming shortened V by 4 bases and J by 5 bases, and 14 bases separated the two germline ends. The length of the CDR3 is 15 residues. Germline assignment: CDR1 MNHEY and CDR2 SVGEGT.

The V gene is TRBV6-6, the J gene TRBJ1-5; 9 nucleotides match TRBD1. The CDR3 length is 16 residues. The germline V gene has CDR1 MNHNY and CDR2 SVGAGI (reference sequence). J was trimmed by 2 bases and V by 4 bases; bases with no gene match: 6. The CDR3: CASSWWGQGGNQPQHF. Here the CDR3 DNA reads TGTGCCAGCAGTTGGTGGGGACAGGGAGGCAATCAGCCCCAGCATTTT.

The rearrangement links TRBV11-2 to TRBJ1-1; TRBD1 is a possible D gene (6 bases). V lost 2 bases and J lost 5, with 6 bases in between. CDR3 length: 12 amino acids. Germline values: CDR1 SGHAT, CDR2 FQNNGV. The CDR3 region has the DNA TGTGCCAGCAGCTTACAGGGGACTGAAGCTTTCTTT. Protein sequence: CASSLQGTEAFF. Combining the CDR3 with reference TRBV11-2 and TRBJ1-1 gives the whole variable domain EAGVAQSPRYKIIEKRQSVAFWCNPISGHATLYWYQQILGQGPKLLIQFQNNGVVDDSQLPKDRFSAERLKGVDSTLKIQPAKLEDSAVYLCASSLQGTEAFFGQGTRLTVV.

The CDR3 DNA sequence: TGTGCCAGCACCCAATCCCCAGTGCAGCCCCAGCATTTT. Residues: CASTQSPVQPQHF. J is TRBJ1-5 and V is TRBV6-5; no clear D gene. Germline loops: CDR1 MNHEY, CDR2 SVGAGI. Trimming took 7 bases from V and 7 from J, leaving 14 bases between them. The CDR3 has 13 residues.

In its sample, this clone is large. As DNA, the CDR3 is TGTGCCAGCAGCTTAGGGGAGGGTTCTTTCACAGATACGCAGTATTTT. Translation gives CASSLGEGSFTDTQYF. V is TRBV5-5 and J is TRBJ2-3, with 7 nucleotides matching TRBD2. The J segment lost 2 bases and the V segment lost 2 bases, leaving 8 bases of the junction unmatched. This CDR3 region has 16 residues. Germline V gene sequence: CDR1 SGHKS, CDR2 YYEKEE (reference sequence). Complete variable domain (other parts from reference TRBV5-5 and TRBJ2-3): DAGVTQSPTHLIKTRGQQVTLRCSPISGHKSVSWYQQVLGQGPQFIFQYYEKEERGRGNFPDRFSARQFPNYSSELNVNALLLGDSALYLCASSLGEGSFTDTQYFGPGTRLTVL.

The chain couples TRBV27 to TRBJ1-1; 12 bases are shared with TRBD1. V lost 6 bases, J lost 11 bases, and 13 bases stayed unmatched. The V gene's germline CDR1 is MNHEY and CDR2 SMNVEV (reference sequence). The CDR3 covers 15 residues. The CDR3 here is CASSPGTGGAPGAFF. The CDR3 DNA is TGTGCCAGCAGCCCCGGGACAGGGGGCGCCCCTGGGGCTTTCTTT.

This chain joins TRBV5-4 and TRBJ1-1, with 9 bases that match TRBD1. Germline values: CDR1 SGHNT, CDR2 YYREEE (reference sequence). This CDR3 contains 16 residues. Trimming took 0 bases from V and 0 from J; bases not matched to a gene: 3. CDR3 nucleotide sequence: TGTGCCAGCAGCTTGGGACAGGGGGTGGTGAACACTGAAGCTTTCTTT. Its translation: CASSLGQGVVNTEAFF.

V is TRBV5-4 and J is TRBJ1-2; no clear D. This CDR3 has 13 residues. V shed 4 bases and J shed 0 bases, with 7 bases lying between them. The germline CDR1 and CDR2 sequences are SGHNT and YYREEE (reference sequence). CDR3 loop: CASSVGTNYGYTF. The CDR3 region has the DNA TGTGCCAGCAGCGTCGGGACTAACTATGGCTACACCTTC.

The chain combines TRBV4-3 with TRBJ2-3, with D possibly TRBD2 on 5 matching bases. The V end was cut by 2 bases, the J end by 6 bases, with 18 bases between. Germline V gives CDR1 LGHNA, CDR2 YSLEER. There are 16 residues in the CDR3. CDR3 nucleotides: TGCGCCAGCAGCCAAAACCTGGGTACGGGAACGGATACGCAGTATTTT. This codes for CASSQNLGTGTDTQYF.

The chain carries TRBV27 and TRBJ1-2; D is possibly TRBD1 (5 bases). This CDR3 region has 15 residues. Per germline, CDR1 MNHEY and CDR2 SMNVEV (reference sequence). The germline V and J ends were trimmed by 5 bases and 2 bases, with 15 bases remaining between them. In DNA form, the CDR3 reads TGTGCCAGCAGTACCGCTCGGGGGGGAAACTATGGCTACACCTTC. Its protein product is CASSTARGGNYGYTF.

The rearrangement joins TRBV5-6 to TRBJ1-2; a weak D match, TRBD1 (5 bases). The CDR3 spans 13 residues. Trimming stripped 4 bases from V and 4 bases from J, with 11 bases between. The V gene's germline CDR1 is SGHDT and CDR2 YYEEEE. CDR3 region: CASSEGASYGYTF. The CDR3, as DNA: TGTGCCAGCAGCGAAGGGGCCTCCTATGGCTACACCTTC. Full variable domain (missing parts from reference TRBV5-6 and TRBJ1-2): DAGVTQSPTHLIKTRGQQVTLRCSPKSGHDTVSWYQQALGQGPQFIFQYYEEEERQRGNFPDRFSGHQFPNYSSELNVNALLLGDSALYLCASSEGASYGYTFGSGTRLTVV.

Turning to this clone: The junction and the germline gene differ at one end; a read error may be behind it. V is TRBV12-5 and J is TRBJ2-7; D is undetermined. This CDR3 spans 10 amino acids. Germline V lookup: CDR1 LGHNT, CDR2 FRNRAP. CDR3 DNA: TGTGCTAGTGGACTTGAGAGCAGGAACTTC. Its translation: CASGLESRNF.